This T cell receptor beta chain was recovered during a study of beta chain features in type 1 diabetes. Averaging about 116 mL, one heparinised blood draw came from each individual donor. Every bit of the isolated RNA underwent reverse transcription, so sequencing read expressed TCRB transcripts. Method: immunoSEQ multiplex PCR; TCRdb's copy keeps in-frame clones and lacks some. The table records fewer than 250,000 clones, over 12% of them present only once. This clone has more than one count but fewer than ten. The target antigen is unknown. Findings of the study overall: Shorter templates might be favored by PCR, and equally so in patients and in controls. Naive, central memory and Treg TCRB repertoires appeared more alike in patients than in healthy donors.

Germline CDR1 and CDR2: LNHDA and SQIVND (reference sequence). This CDR3 contains 13 residues. V lost 10 bases and J lost 4, with 16 bases in between. The specimen was naive CD4+ T cells from blood. The V gene is TRBV19, the J gene TRBJ1-2; D is unresolved. This TCR was recovered from a woman in her thirties or forties in good health. CDR3 residues: CAIHHDTGYGYTF. For the CDR3, the DNA is TGTGCCATTCACCACGACACTGGCTATGGCTACACCTTC.